This T cell receptor (beta chain) is from a study of blood T cell repertoires in COVID-19 (TCRdb year 2020). For the wider study: Samples from collaborators originated in the United States, Italy and Spain and spanned both the acute and convalescent phases of COVID-19. The prospective study material was composed of cDNA or gDNA derived from T cells, B-cell-depleted T cells, or PBMCs. The samples were drawn from two sources: the first 160 participants of the ongoing ImmuneRACE study, and 1,254 subjects contributed by 6 global collaborators. Where HLA class I and class II types were available, the types were taken from metadata supplied by the sample provider, not from assay-based typing. The dataset comprised deeply sampled blood TCRbeta repertoires from subjects exposed to, actively infected with, or recovered from COVID-19. The repertoires were released in a freely available public database intended as a resource for research on the immune response to SARS-CoV-2. A de-identified subject ID, COVID-19 status, age in years and sex were almost always included in the sample metadata.

Points the paper makes about the study in general: Clinical and demographic metadata were provided uncurated, with the amount varying by source and participant.

Comment on this clone: The specificity of this receptor is unknown. No base qualities exist here, and no much larger clone lies one base off it.

Collaborating institutions collected whole blood in K2EDTA tubes following their own protocols. For TCRbeta analysis, collaborator samples were shipped as frozen whole blood, as isolated PBMCs, or as DNA extracted from either sample type. TCRbeta CDR3 regions were amplified from genomic DNA using the immunoSEQ Assay, a bias-controlled multiplex PCR. Processing in the source paper ran as follows. Nucleated cell counts per sample were estimated from amplification of reference gene primers within the assay. To quantify the absolute abundance of each unique TCRbeta CDR3 rearrangement, sequence reads were collapsed and filtered. For each sample, productive Simpson clonality was calculated by taking the square root of Simpson's diversity index across productive rearrangements. TCRdb limited this immuneACCESS table to in-frame rearrangements with V and J called. A share of clones is missing; checked studies link under half to unresolved V genes, and the rest is unexplained. V and J calls and clone size come straight from that table; D and trimming were deduced from the DNA. In all, the sample holds tens of thousands of clones, and 92% of those were seen once. In total, the top ten clones hold 8% to 9.5% of the sample.

Trimmed from V: 5 bases; trimmed from J: 8 bases; junction bases lacking a gene match: 6. The cysteine opens and the phenylalanine closes a CDR3 of 13 amino acids. Only the CDR3 DNA stays, 39 bases, in frame from base 1. The clonotype originates from a man aged 50 to 60 with active COVID-19. The sequencing input was peripheral blood. This sequence uses TRBV12-3 or TRBV12-4 and TRBJ1-2, and TRBD1 matches 9 of the central bases. The nucleotides read TGTGCCAGCAGTCCCGGGACAGGGTACGGCTACACCTTC. Protein translation: CASSPGTGYGYTF.